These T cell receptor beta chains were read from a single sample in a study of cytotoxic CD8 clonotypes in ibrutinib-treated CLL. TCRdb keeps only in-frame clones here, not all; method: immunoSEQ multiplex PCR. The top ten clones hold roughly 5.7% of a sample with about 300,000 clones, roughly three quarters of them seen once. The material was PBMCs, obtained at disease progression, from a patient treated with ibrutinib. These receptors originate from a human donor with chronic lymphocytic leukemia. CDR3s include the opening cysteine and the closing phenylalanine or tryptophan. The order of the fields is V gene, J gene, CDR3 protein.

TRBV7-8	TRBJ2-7	CASSLSLPVAGHEQYF
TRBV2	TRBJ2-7	CASSARDRGYEQYF
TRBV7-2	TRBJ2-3	CASSLTGADTQYF
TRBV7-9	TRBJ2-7	CASSLLDSSYEQYF
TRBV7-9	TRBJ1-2	CASSLGSGLYGYTF
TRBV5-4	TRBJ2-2	CASSLVPFPGELFF
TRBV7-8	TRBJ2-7	CASSLRWGGEQYF
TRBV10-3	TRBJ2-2	CAISDGGTYTGELFF
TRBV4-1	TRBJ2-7	CASSTQGPSSYEQYF
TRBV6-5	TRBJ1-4	CASSYSILGKLFF
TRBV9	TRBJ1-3	CASSVGVDFGNTIYF
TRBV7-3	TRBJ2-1	CASSLQPSGSGDEQFF
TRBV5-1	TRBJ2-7	CASSWDVNRDEQYF
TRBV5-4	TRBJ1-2	CASSLVGGYGYTF
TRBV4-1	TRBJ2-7	CASSQGQEGTYEQYF
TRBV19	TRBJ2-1	CASTTRRGEQFF
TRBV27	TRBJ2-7	CASRASVYEQYF
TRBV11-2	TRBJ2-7	CASSFPGGIYEQYF
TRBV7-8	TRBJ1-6	CASSRTTAYNSPLHF
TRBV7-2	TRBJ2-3	CASRLAGVLDTQYF
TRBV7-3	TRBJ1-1	CASSLGPGWGTEAFF
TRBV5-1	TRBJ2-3	CASSSREGRGTDTQYF
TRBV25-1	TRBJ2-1	CASSSREGYNEQFF
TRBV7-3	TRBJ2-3	CASSFASGTSDTQYF
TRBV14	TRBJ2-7	CASSHAPISYEQYF
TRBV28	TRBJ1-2	CASSLWGGSGKDGYTF
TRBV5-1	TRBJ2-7	CASSLRDPTYEQYF
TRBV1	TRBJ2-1	CTSSQDLGAPYNEQFF
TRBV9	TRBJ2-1	CASSAGLAGGQYMFF
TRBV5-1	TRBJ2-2	CASSEGKNTGELFF
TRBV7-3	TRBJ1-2	CASSLTPSYGYTF
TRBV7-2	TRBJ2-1	CASSQTGLYNEQFF
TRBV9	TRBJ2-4	CASSPGGLAKNIQYF
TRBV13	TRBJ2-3	CASSSHGQGGTDTQYF
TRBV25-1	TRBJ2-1	CASSEYRTSGYNEQFF
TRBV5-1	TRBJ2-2	CASSLGTVMNTGELFF
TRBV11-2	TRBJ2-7	CASSHSGNYEQYF
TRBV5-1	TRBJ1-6	CASSFTGESYNSPLHF
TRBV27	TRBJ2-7	CASSLGGSGYEQYF
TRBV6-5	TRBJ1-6	CASSKQGSDSPLHF
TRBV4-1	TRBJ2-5	CASSQDRAGAKETQYF
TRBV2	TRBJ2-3	CASTELAGGKDTQYF
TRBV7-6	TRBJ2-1	CASSFKPGLAINEQFF
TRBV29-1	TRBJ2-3	CSVEEATDTQYF
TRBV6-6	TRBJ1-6	CASRADRGLNSPLHF
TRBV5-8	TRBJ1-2	CASSPGQGWVGIYGYTF
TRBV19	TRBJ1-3	CASSYSGNTIYF
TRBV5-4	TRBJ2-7	CASSLDRDFYEQYF
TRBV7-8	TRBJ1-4	CATHEGRGEKLFF
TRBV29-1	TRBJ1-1	CSVGEGYTEAFF
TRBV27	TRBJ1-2	CASRPLQGARYGYTF